The present entry profiles one TCR beta chain with its context. Looked up from germline, CDR1 is KGHSH and CDR2 is LQKENI. Trimming pared 3 bases from V and 2 bases from J, leaving 13 bases between. CDR3 length: 15 amino acids. The record originates from a study of technical replicates of blood from several donors. Sequencing was performed with immunoSEQ multiplex PCR; in TCRdb, only in-frame clones are kept and a portion is missing. The data hold around 71,000 clones, with over 85% observed a single time. The origin of this receptor is a human donor in good health. The chain has TRBV18 and TRBJ1-2; no definite D call. The sample taken for sequencing was T cells isolated from PBMCs. The CDR3 loop is CASSPNEGRNYGYTF. In nucleotides, the CDR3 is TGTGCCAGCTCACCCAACGAAGGGAGAAACTATGGCTACACCTTC.